The 24 T cell receptor beta chains presented below share a single source sample, sequenced in a study of human T cells and chemical hapten exposure. Time point in this sample: patch test 3, about 24 weeks after DPC sensitization. The treatment denotes: therapeutic diphenylcyclopropenone sensitization with weekly scalp DPC. TCRdb reanalysed the RACE reads using MiXCR and keeps one entry per CDR3 protein. The table shows over 55,000 distinct CDR3 sequences, with roughly 11% occurring only once. Sequencing used whole blood, obtained in connection with sensitization to the hapten diphenylcyclopropenone (DPC). Every receptor here comes from a woman aged 45-59 years with alopecia areata. Some clones in this sample may be carry-over from other donors' samples.

This sequence joins TRBV20-1 and TRBJ2-7, with D possibly being TRBD1 (5 bases). Between the trimmed V and J ends, which lost 1 base and 2 bases, there was a span of 6 bases. This CDR3 is built from 12 residues. Germline V CDR1 and CDR2: DFQATT, SNEGSKA (reference sequence). The CDR3 nucleotides read TGCAGTGCTAGAGGCAGGGCCTACGAGCAGTACTTC. This encodes CSARGRAYEQYF.

The chain has TRBV7-8 and TRBJ2-7; D gene uncertain. Germline V CDR1 and CDR2: SGHVS, FQNEAQ. The V end was cut by 6 bases, the J end by 1 base, with 16 bases between. The length of the CDR3 is 15 residues. CDR3 sequence: CASSFGRRRSYEQYF. The CDR3 region has the DNA TGTGCCAGCAGTTTTGGACGGAGAAGATCCTACGAGCAGTACTTC.

V and J are TRBV6-1 and TRBJ1-4, with D perhaps TRBD1 (6 bases). The V gene's germline CDR1 is MNHNS and CDR2 SASEGT. The CDR3 runs to 18 residues. The ends were cut back, 3 bases at V and 1 base at J, with 18 bases in the middle. In nucleotides, the CDR3 is TGTGCCAGCAGTGACGGGTCCCCCCTCAGGGGAACTAATGAAAAACTGTTTTTT. Encoded protein: CASSDGSPLRGTNEKLFF.

The V and J genes are TRBV11-3 and TRBJ1-6; D is unclear. CDR1 and CDR2 (germline): SGHNT, YENEEA. This CDR3 region has 13 residues. Trimming took off 5 bases at V and 7 bases at J, with 9 bases between the two ends. The CDR3 loop reads CASSRLRNSPLHF. The CDR3 DNA is TGTGCCAGCAGCCGACTCCGGAATTCACCCCTCCACTTT.

This clonotype was seen many times. The chain recombines TRBV6-2 or TRBV6-3 with TRBJ2-7, with 7 nucleotides matching TRBD2. Germline loops: CDR1 MNHEY, CDR2 SVGEGT. V gave up 11 bases and J gave up 9 bases; unmatched junction bases: 13. This CDR3 is built from 12 residues. CDR3: CAATGREGVQYF. The CDR3 DNA sequence: TGTGCCGCCACGGGGAGGGAAGGAGTGCAGTACTTC.

There are a few counts of this clonotype. The gene calls are TRBV3-1 and TRBJ2-7; D may correspond to TRBD1 or TRBD2 (5 bases each). V was cut by 6 bases and J by 3 bases, with 18 bases left in between. From germline, CDR1 is LGHDT and CDR2 YNNKEL (reference sequence). The CDR3 length is 15 residues. The CDR3, as DNA: TGTGCCAGCAGACACCAACGGGACGGCATCTACGAGCAGTACTTC. Protein: CASRHQRDGIYEQYF.

This clonotype turned up a few times. The junction departs from germline at one end; a sequencing error may be responsible. The chain recombines TRBV5-1 with TRBJ2-3; the D gene could be TRBD1 or TRBD2 (5 bases each). CDR1 is SGHRS and CDR2 is YFSETQ in the germline V gene. This CDR3 comprises 15 residues. The CDR3 here is CVSSLDGTYTDTQYF. In DNA, the CDR3 is TGCGTCAGCAGCTTGGATGGGACGTACACAGATACGCAGTATTTT.

This clonotype was observed a handful of times. This chain connects TRBV24-1 to TRBJ2-3; 7 positions agree with TRBD1. Germline CDR1 and CDR2: KGHDR and SFDVKD. The CDR3 contains 14 residues. With 6 bases clipped from V and 2 bases from J, the junction kept 4 bases outside the gene matches. The CDR3 sequence is CATSRGQNTDTQYF. DNA of the CDR3: TGTGCCACCAGTCGGGGACAGAACACAGATACGCAGTATTTT.

At least ten counts were recorded for this clonotype. V and J are TRBV28 and TRBJ1-1; D ambiguous. Germline V gives CDR1 MDHEN, CDR2 SYDVKM. V was shortened by 7 bases and J by 8 bases, with 17 bases between the two germline ends. CDR3 size: 13 residues. The CDR3 sequence: CASMTSWRSEAFF. The CDR3 coding sequence is TGTGCCAGCATGACGAGTTGGAGAAGCGAAGCTTTCTTT.

This clonotype occurred a few times. J is TRBJ2-1 and V is TRBV7-2, with D possibly TRBD1 on 6 matching bases. V was shortened by 1 base and J by 6 bases, with 19 bases between the two germline ends. From germline, CDR1 is SGHTA and CDR2 FQGNSA. CDR3 length: 17 amino acids. In nucleotides, the CDR3 is TGTGCCAGCAGCTTAGGGGGGACAAAGTGGATCGGCAATGAGCAGTTCTTC. It codes for CASSLGGTKWIGNEQFF. The full variable domain, its missing parts supplied by reference TRBV7-2 and TRBJ2-1, is GAGVSQSPSNKVTEKGKDVELRCDPISGHTALYWYRQSLGQGLEFLIYFQGNSAPDKSGLPSDRFSAERTGGSVSTLTIQRTQQEDSAVYLCASSLGGTKWIGNEQFFGPGTRLTVL.

The genes are TRBV29-1 and TRBJ1-2, with a possible D match to TRBD1 (5 bases). The germline V and J ends were trimmed by 6 bases and 0 bases, with 8 bases remaining between them. The CDR3 runs to 12 residues. The germline V gene has CDR1 SQVTM and CDR2 ANQGSEA. In DNA, the CDR3 is TGCAGCGTCCAGGGAGCTAACTATGGCTACACCTTC. Translation: CSVQGANYGYTF. Supplemented by reference TRBV29-1 and TRBJ1-2, the full variable domain reads SAVISQKPSRDICQRGTSLTIQCQVDSQVTMMFWYRQQPGQSLTLIATANQGSEATYESGFVIDKFPISRPNLTFSTLTVSNMSPEDSSIYLCSVQGANYGYTFGSGTRLTVV.

This clonotype showed up many times. The CDR3 loop reads CATSSGLYYEQYF. The CDR3 nucleotides read TGTGCCACCAGCAGCGGGCTTTACTACGAGCAGTACTTC. The chain has TRBV15 and TRBJ2-7; D gene ambiguous. This CDR3 has 13 residues. Germline V gene data show CDR1 as LNHNV and CDR2 as YYDKDF (reference sequence). Trimming pared 3 bases from V and 3 bases from J, leaving 9 bases between.

This chain joins TRBV19 and TRBJ1-4; weak D call: TRBD1 (5 bases). V shed 4 bases and J shed 7 bases, with 13 bases lying between them. Germline values: CDR1 LNHDA, CDR2 SQIVND (reference sequence). CDR3 length: 14 amino acids. This CDR3 is CASSNYGGTEKLFF. Here the CDR3 DNA reads TGTGCCAGTAGTAACTACGGAGGGACTGAAAAACTGTTTTTT. Looking up the rest from reference TRBV19 and TRBJ1-4 gives the full variable domain: DGGITQSPKYLFRKEGQNVTLSCEQNLNHDAMYWYRQDPGQGLRLIYYSQIVNDFQKGDIAEGYSVSREKKESFPLTVTSAQKNPTAFYLCASSNYGGTEKLFFGSGTQLSVL.

This clonotype was seen more than once but under ten times. The rearrangement uses TRBV7-2 and TRBJ2-4, with D tentatively TRBD2 (7 bases). The CDR3 runs to 17 residues. Germline CDR1 SGHTA, CDR2 FQGNSA. V lost 0 bases and J lost 4, with 16 bases in between. The CDR3 here is CASSLAGGGRNKNIQYF. CDR3 coding DNA: TGTGCCAGCAGCTTAGCCGGGGGCGGGAGAAATAAAAACATTCAGTACTTC.

In this sample, this clonotype turned up many times. This rearrangement joins TRBV7-9 to TRBJ1-5; D is possibly TRBD1 (6 bases). CDR1 and CDR2 (germline): SEHNR, FQNEAQ (reference sequence). V lost 6 bases and J 5 bases, leaving 11 bases between the germline ends. The CDR3 is 13 amino acids. The CDR3 region is CASSSSGDQPQHF. In DNA, the CDR3 is TGTGCCAGCAGTTCCTCAGGGGATCAGCCCCAGCATTTT.

This clonotype was seen ten or more times. The chain couples TRBV18 to TRBJ2-1; 8 bases are shared with TRBD2. This CDR3 is built from 14 residues. Germline CDR1 and CDR2: KGHSH and LQKENI. The V segment lost 3 bases and the J segment 3 bases; nucleotides outside the gene matches: 1. The CDR3 sequence is CASSPTSVYNEQFF. CDR3 nucleotides: TGTGCCAGCTCACCGACTAGCGTCTACAATGAGCAGTTCTTC. Based on the CDR3 plus reference TRBV18 and TRBJ2-1, the full variable domain is NAGVMQNPRHLVRRRGQEARLRCSPMKGHSHVYWYRQLPEEGLKFMVYLQKENIIDESGMPKERFSAEFPKEGPSILRIQQVVRGDSAAYFCASSPTSVYNEQFFGPGTRLTVL.

V gene TRBV10-1 combines with J gene TRBJ2-1; D is uncertain. Germline values: CDR1 WNHNN, CDR2 SYGVQD (reference sequence). V lost 5 bases to trimming and J lost 8 bases, with 13 bases between them. CDR3 length: 13 amino acids. This CDR3 is CASSRNSIHEQFF. CDR3 in DNA: TGCGCCAGCAGTAGAAACTCTATCCATGAGCAGTTCTTC.

This clonotype was seen at least ten times. The chain links TRBV14 to TRBJ1-1; D remains unclear. Germline V lookup: CDR1 SGHDN, CDR2 FVKESK. The CDR3 totals 14 residues. V dropped 4 bases and J dropped 7 bases, with 16 bases sitting between them. DNA of the CDR3: TGTGCCAGCAGCCCCCGGGCTTTTAGAAATGAAGCTTTCTTT. Translation: CASSPRAFRNEAFF. The whole variable domain, remainder taken from reference TRBV14 and TRBJ1-1, is EAGVTQFPSHSVIEKGQTVTLRCDPISGHDNLYWYRRVMGKEIKFLLHFVKESKQDESGMPNNRFLAERTGGTYSTLKVQPAELEDSGVYFCASSPRAFRNEAFFGQGTRLTVV.

This clonotype has ten or more counts. V usage is TRBV6-2 or TRBV6-3 and J usage is TRBJ1-5; D uncertain. The CDR3 is 15 residues long. Germline values: CDR1 MNHEY, CDR2 SVGEGT. Trimming removed 3 bases from V and 1 base from J, with 10 bases in between. CDR3 residues: CASSYHRESNQPQHF. In DNA, the CDR3 is TGTGCCAGCAGTTATCATCGGGAGAGCAATCAGCCCCAGCATTTT.

This clonotype showed up just a few times. As DNA, the CDR3 is TGTGCCAGCAGCGTGTTCGGGACAGCGGTCTACGAGCAGTACTTC. Translating it yields CASSVFGTAVYEQYF. V gene TRBV7-2 combines with J gene TRBJ2-7; the match to TRBD1 covers 7 bases. CDR1 SGHTA and CDR2 FQGNSA come from the germline V gene. The trim removed 5 bases at V and 3 bases at J, leaving 10 bases unmatched. The CDR3 is 15 amino acids.

This clonotype occurred many times. The V and J genes are TRBV5-1 and TRBJ1-1, with D possibly being TRBD1 (6 bases). Germline V gives CDR1 SGHRS, CDR2 YFSETQ. There are 15 residues in the CDR3. V was cut by 0 bases and J by 0 bases, with 9 bases left in between. The DNA for the CDR3 is TGCGCCAGCAGCTTGGAGGGGGTCCTGAACACTGAAGCTTTCTTT. Translated: CASSLEGVLNTEAFF.

J is TRBJ2-1 and V is TRBV12-3 or TRBV12-4; 8 bases align to TRBD2. This CDR3 is 14 amino acids long. Trimming removed 7 bases from V and 7 bases from J; junction bases left unmatched: 9. CDR3 sequence: CASTSEGGRNEQFF. CDR3 in DNA: TGTGCCAGCACTTCAGAGGGCGGGAGGAATGAGCAGTTCTTC.

The genes are TRBV6-2 or TRBV6-3 and TRBJ1-5; 7 bases match TRBD1. The CDR3 is made up of 14 amino acids. The V and J ends lost 10 bases and 2 bases, in that order; junction bases with no gene match: 8. Germline loops: CDR1 MNHEY, CDR2 SVGEGT. This CDR3 reads CATTTGNGNQPQHF. The CDR3 DNA follows: TGTGCCACAACGACAGGGAACGGCAATCAGCCCCAGCATTTT.

This clonotype was counted ten times or more. The chain is built from TRBV2 and TRBJ1-3, with D possibly TRBD1 on 5 matching bases. V was clipped by 4 bases and J by 0 bases, with 7 bases between them. This CDR3 region has 14 residues. Germline CDR1 is SNHLY and CDR2 is FYNNEI. The CDR3 sequence: CASSGDHSGNTIYF. The CDR3 DNA sequence: TGTGCCAGCAGTGGGGACCACTCTGGAAACACCATATATTTT.